Detailed here is one T cell receptor beta chain. The data were obtained in a study of blood T cell repertoires in COVID-19. As originally analysed: Reference gene primer amplification gave estimated nucleated cell counts. TCRdb keeps only in-frame clones here, not all; method: immunoSEQ multiplex PCR. V and J calls and clone size are given by that table; D and trimming were obtained from the DNA. Here the sample spans around 180,000 clones, approximately 83% being singletons. There are 15 residues in the CDR3. Germline-derived CDR1 and CDR2 are MNHNS and SASEGT. The V end lost 1 base, the J end lost 10 bases, and 14 bases lay between the germline ends.

The sequence was obtained from a man in his sixties with acute or convalescent COVID-19. The sequencing input was peripheral blood. This chain uses TRBV6-1 with TRBJ1-6; maybe TRBD1 (5 bases). In DNA form, the CDR3 reads TGTGCCAGCAGTGAAGTTTGGGGCTTGGGGTCACCCCTCCACTTT. Encoded protein: CASSEVWGLGSPLHF.